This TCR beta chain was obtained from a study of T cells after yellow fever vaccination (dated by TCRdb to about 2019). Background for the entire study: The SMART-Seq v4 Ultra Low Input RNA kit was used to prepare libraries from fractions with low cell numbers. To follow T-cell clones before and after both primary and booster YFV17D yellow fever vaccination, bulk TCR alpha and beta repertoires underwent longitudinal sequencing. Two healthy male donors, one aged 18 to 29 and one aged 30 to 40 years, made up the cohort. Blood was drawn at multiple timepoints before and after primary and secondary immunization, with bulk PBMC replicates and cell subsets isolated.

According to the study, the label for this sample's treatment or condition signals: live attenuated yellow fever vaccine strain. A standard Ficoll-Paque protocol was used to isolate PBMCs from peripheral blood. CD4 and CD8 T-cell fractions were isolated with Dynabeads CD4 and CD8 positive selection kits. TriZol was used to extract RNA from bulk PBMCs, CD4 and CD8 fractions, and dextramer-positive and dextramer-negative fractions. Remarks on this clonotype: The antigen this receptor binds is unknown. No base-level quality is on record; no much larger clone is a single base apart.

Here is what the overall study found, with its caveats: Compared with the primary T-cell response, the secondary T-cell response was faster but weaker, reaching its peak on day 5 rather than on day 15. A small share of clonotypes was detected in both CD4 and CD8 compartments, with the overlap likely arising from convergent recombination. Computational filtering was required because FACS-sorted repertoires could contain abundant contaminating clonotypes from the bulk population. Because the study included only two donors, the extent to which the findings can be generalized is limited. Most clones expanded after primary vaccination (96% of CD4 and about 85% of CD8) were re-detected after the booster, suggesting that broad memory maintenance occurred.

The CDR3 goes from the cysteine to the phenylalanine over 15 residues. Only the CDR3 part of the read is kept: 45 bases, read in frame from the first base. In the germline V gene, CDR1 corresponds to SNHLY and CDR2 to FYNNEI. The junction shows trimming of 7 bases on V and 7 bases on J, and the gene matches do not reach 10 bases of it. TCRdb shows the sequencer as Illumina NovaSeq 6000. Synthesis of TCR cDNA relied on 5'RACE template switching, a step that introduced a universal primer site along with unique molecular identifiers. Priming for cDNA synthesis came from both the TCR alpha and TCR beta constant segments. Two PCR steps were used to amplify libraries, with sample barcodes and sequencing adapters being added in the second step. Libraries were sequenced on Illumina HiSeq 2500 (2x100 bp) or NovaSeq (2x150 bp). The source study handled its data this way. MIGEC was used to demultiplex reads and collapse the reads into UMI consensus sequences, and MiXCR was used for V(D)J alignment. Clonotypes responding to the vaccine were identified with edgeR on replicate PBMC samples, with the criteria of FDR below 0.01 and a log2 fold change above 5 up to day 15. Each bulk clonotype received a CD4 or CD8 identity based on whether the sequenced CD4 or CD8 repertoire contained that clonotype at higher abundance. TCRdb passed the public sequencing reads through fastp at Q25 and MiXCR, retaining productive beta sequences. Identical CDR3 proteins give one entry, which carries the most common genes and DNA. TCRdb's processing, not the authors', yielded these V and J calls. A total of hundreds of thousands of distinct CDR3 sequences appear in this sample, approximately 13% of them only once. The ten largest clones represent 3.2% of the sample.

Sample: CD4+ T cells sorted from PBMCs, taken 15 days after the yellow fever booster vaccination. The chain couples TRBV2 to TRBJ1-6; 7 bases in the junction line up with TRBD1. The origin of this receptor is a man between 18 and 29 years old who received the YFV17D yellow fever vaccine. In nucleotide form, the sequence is TGTGCCAGCATTCTCCAGGCCAGGGGGAATTCACCCCTCCACTTT. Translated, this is CASILQARGNSPLHF.